This T cell receptor beta chain was identified in a study of cytotoxic CD8 clonotypes in ibrutinib-treated CLL. General observations from the study: Sustained-remission and progressing patients diverged in sampling times. Increased clonality at ibrutinib response gave way to a return toward baseline at progression.

Sequencing was performed with immunoSEQ multiplex PCR; in TCRdb, only in-frame clones are kept and a portion is missing. This table holds about 8,600 clones, roughly 70% found once. Note on this clone: Its cognate antigen is unknown.

The specimen was PBMCs, collected before ibrutinib treatment. The clonotype originates from a human donor with chronic lymphocytic leukemia.

The DNA of the CDR3 is TGTGCCAGCAGCCGCGGCCCGGGACAGAGGAGCTCCTACGAGCAGTACTTC. It yields the protein CASSRGPGQRSSYEQYF. The V and J genes are TRBV28 and TRBJ2-7; the match to TRBD1 covers 7 bases. V lost 6 bases and J lost 0; bases outside the gene matches: 14. Germline V gives CDR1 MDHEN, CDR2 SYDVKM. This CDR3 comprises 17 residues.